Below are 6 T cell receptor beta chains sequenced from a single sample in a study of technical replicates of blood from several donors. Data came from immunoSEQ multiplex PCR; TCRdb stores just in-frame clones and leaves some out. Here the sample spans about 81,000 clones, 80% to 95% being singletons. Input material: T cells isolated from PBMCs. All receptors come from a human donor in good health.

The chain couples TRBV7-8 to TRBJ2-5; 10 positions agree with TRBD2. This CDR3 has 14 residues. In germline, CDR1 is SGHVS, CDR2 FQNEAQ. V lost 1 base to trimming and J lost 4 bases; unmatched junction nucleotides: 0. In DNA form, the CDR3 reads TGTGCCAGCAGCTTAGTAGCGGGAGGAGAGACCCAGTACTTC. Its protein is CASSLVAGGETQYF.

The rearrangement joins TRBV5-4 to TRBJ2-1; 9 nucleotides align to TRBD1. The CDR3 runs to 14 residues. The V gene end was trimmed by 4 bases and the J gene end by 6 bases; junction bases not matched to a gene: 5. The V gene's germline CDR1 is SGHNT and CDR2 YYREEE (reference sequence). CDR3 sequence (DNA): TGTGCCAGCAGCCTGACAGGGGGGGGCAATGAGCAGTTCTTC. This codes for CASSLTGGGNEQFF.

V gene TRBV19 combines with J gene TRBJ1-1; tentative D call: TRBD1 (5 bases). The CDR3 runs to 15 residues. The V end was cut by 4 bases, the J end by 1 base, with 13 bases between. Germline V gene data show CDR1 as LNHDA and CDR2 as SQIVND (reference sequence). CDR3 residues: CASSKAGVPNTEAFF. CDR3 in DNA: TGTGCCAGTAGTAAGGCGGGGGTCCCGAACACTGAAGCTTTCTTT.

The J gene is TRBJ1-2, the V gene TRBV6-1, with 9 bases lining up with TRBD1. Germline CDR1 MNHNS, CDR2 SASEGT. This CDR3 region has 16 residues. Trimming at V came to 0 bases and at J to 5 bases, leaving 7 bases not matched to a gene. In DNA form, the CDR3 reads TGTGCCAGCAGTGAAGCCCTCGCCGGGACAGGGTATGGCTACACCTTC. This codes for CASSEALAGTGYGYTF.

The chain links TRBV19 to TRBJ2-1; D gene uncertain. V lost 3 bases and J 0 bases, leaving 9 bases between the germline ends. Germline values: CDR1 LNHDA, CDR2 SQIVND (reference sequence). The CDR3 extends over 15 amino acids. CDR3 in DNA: TGTGCCAGTAGTATCGAGAGTGACTCCTACAATGAGCAGTTCTTC. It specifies CASSIESDSYNEQFF.

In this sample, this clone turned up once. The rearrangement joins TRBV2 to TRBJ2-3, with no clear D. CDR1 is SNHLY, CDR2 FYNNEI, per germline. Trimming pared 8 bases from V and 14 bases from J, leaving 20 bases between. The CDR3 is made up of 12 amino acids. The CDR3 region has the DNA TGTGCCAGCGGAGACCCACGAATCCACATGTATTTT. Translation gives CASGDPRIHMYF.